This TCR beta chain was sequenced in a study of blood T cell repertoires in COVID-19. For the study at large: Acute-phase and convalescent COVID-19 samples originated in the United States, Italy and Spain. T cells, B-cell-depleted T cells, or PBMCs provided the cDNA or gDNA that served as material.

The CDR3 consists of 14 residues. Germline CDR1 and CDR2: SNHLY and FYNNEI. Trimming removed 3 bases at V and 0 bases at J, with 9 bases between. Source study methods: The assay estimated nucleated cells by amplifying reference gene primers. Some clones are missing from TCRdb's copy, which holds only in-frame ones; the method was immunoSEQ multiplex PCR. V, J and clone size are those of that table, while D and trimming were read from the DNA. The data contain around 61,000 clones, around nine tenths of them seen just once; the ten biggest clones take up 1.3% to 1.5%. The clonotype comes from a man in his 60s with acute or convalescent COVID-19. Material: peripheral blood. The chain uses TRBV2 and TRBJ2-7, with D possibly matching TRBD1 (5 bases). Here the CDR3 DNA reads TGTGCCAGCAGTGACCCGACAGTCTCCTACGAGCAGTACTTC. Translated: CASSDPTVSYEQYF.